This TCR beta chain is from a study of regulatory T cells in long-lasting Graves disease. Study information: Duration of antithyroid drug therapy among newly diagnosed Graves' patients was under 3 months.

CDR1 SGHAT and CDR2 FQNNGV come from the germline V gene. This CDR3 comprises 13 residues. V was trimmed by 5 bases and J by 3 bases, leaving 11 bases between them. Time point noted: newly diagnosed GD, antithyroid drugs for less than 3 months. With RNA extracted from PBMCs as input, the TCR library was made. Through Arm-PCR of CDR3 regions and iRepertoire HTBI primers, TCR beta libraries were built. TCRdb reprocessed the multiplex PCR reads with MiXCR, giving one entry per CDR3 protein. The sample includes 400,000 to 550,000 distinct CDR3 sequences, less than 20% of them seen just once. This clonotype was recorded many times. This sample was also put to use in a study of T cells in Graves' hyperthyroidism and ophthalmopathy.

Sequencing was performed on peripheral blood mononuclear cells (PBMCs), taken at new diagnosis, from a patient treated with antithyroid drugs. V usage is TRBV11-2 and J usage is TRBJ2-7, with D tentatively TRBD1 (6 bases). The clonotype was recovered from a woman aged 18-30 years with Graves disease. The CDR3 region is CASSQARGYEQYF. CDR3 DNA: TGTGCCAGCAGCCAAGCCAGGGGCTACGAGCAGTACTTC. Together with reference TRBV11-2 and TRBJ2-7, the CDR3 gives the full variable domain: EAGVAQSPRYKIIEKRQSVAFWCNPISGHATLYWYQQILGQGPKLLIQFQNNGVVDDSQLPKDRFSAERLKGVDSTLKIQPAKLEDSAVYLCASSQARGYEQYFGPGTRLTVT.